What follows are 17 T cell receptor beta chains derived from one specimen sequenced in a study of blood T cells in healthy people across ages. Combining a sample-barcoded 5' primer with a J-beta primer mix, a second PCR ran for roughly 7 to 12 cycles. TCRdb reanalysed the 5' RACE reads using MiXCR and keeps one entry per CDR3 protein. The profile covers approximately 960,000 distinct CDR3 sequences, with 29% appearing a single time and about 10% taken by the ten largest. This sample was shared with a second study, whose subject was T cells of mothers and their children.

Sequencing used blood. These receptors all come from a woman aged 40 to 50 in good health.

This clonotype has a handful of counts. This chain links TRBV20-1 with TRBJ2-3; TRBD2 aligns across 8 bases. Germline V gene data show CDR1 as DFQATT and CDR2 as SNEGSKA (reference sequence). This CDR3 has 16 amino acids. V was clipped by 5 bases and J by 5 bases; unmatched bases: 15. This CDR3 reads CSAPNPTGGWRDTQYF. CDR3 bases: TGCAGTGCTCCAAACCCCACGGGGGGGTGGAGAGATACGCAGTATTTT.

This clonotype was picked up a small number of times. This chain links TRBV6-5 with TRBJ2-7, with 7 bases lining up with TRBD1. CDR1 MNHEY and CDR2 SVGAGI come from the germline V gene. With V trimmed by 4 bases and J by 4 bases, 16 bases remained unmatched. This CDR3 contains 17 residues. The CDR3 DNA is TGTGCCAGCAGTTCCTACCGCCAGGGGGAATTTCTATACGAGCAGTACTTC. Translating gives CASSSYRQGEFLYEQYF.

This clonotype was observed a handful of times. V and J are TRBV20-1 and TRBJ2-5, with a weak D call TRBD2 (6 bases). The V end was cut by 0 bases, the J end by 1 base, with 15 bases between. Germline lookup yields CDR1 DFQATT and CDR2 SNEGSKA (reference sequence). There are 16 residues in the CDR3. The DNA for the CDR3 is TGCAGTGCTAGAGAGTTGGGTGGGGGACTCCAAGAGACCCAGTACTTC. It yields the protein CSARELGGGLQETQYF.

The rearrangement uses TRBV2 and TRBJ2-1, with TRBD1 matching over 10 bases. V shed 6 bases and J 8 bases; nucleotides not matched to a gene: 7. Germline CDR1 is SNHLY and CDR2 is FYNNEI. This CDR3 has 14 residues. CDR3 residues: CASRTGTGDDEQFF. The CDR3 nucleotides are TGTGCCAGCAGGACCGGGACAGGGGACGATGAGCAGTTCTTC.

Note on this clonotype: Since a much larger clone is just one base distant, this may be a read error. The chain joins TRBV12-3 or TRBV12-4 to TRBJ2-7; the D is unclear. V lost 1 base to trimming and J lost 0 bases, with 10 bases between them. This CDR3 is 15 amino acids long. The CDR3 nucleotides read TGTGCCAGCAGTTTAGGTTTAGATTTCTCCTACGAGCAGTACTTC. Protein: CASSLGLDFSYEQYF.

This clonotype was seen many times. The V and J genes are TRBV20-1 and TRBJ1-2, with D tentatively TRBD1 (6 bases). The CDR3 has 13 amino acids. Trimming stripped 2 bases from V and 6 bases from J, with 13 bases between. Germline V gives CDR1 DFQATT, CDR2 SNEGSKA (reference sequence). The CDR3 reads CSARSGGGNGYTF. The CDR3 nucleotides are TGCAGTGCTAGATCCGGGGGGGGCAATGGCTACACCTTC.

Points on this clonotype: A much larger clone differs by one base, so this may be a read error. The rearrangement links TRBV7-8 to TRBJ2-3, with 8 bases lining up with TRBD2. From germline, CDR1 is SGHVS and CDR2 FQNEAQ. The CDR3 spans 16 residues. CDR3 DNA: TGTGCCAGCAGCATATATTCCGGGGGGGCTGCAGATATGCAGTATTTT. This gives the protein CASSIYSGGAADMQYF.

This clonotype was recorded at least ten times. The chain uses TRBV5-1 and TRBJ2-6; D gene unclear. V was clipped by 5 bases and J by 0 bases, with 15 bases between them. The CDR3 runs 17 residues. The germline V gene encodes CDR1 SGHRS and CDR2 YFSETQ. The CDR3 loop reads CASSASEAASGANVLTF. CDR3 nucleotide sequence: TGCGCCAGCAGTGCCAGCGAGGCAGCCTCTGGGGCCAACGTCCTGACTTTC.

This clonotype was detected only a few times. This chain uses TRBV6-1 with TRBJ2-7, with D perhaps TRBD1 or TRBD2 (5 bases each). The V end lost 9 bases, the J end lost 5 bases, and 17 bases lay between the germline ends. The CDR3 sequence is 13 residues long. Germline V gives CDR1 MNHNS, CDR2 SASEGT. CDR3 residues: CASYPGPGDEQYF. The CDR3 DNA sequence: TGTGCCAGTTACCCGGGACCCGGGGACGAGCAGTACTTC.

This clonotype was counted a few times. The chain uses TRBV20-1 and TRBJ1-2; possibly TRBD1 for D (6 bases). V was shortened by 0 bases and J by 4 bases, with 18 bases between the two germline ends. Germline V gene data show CDR1 as DFQATT and CDR2 as SNEGSKA (reference sequence). The length of the CDR3 is 16 residues. In DNA, the CDR3 is TGCAGTGCTAGAGATCGTCGGACAGACCCGGGCTATGGCTACACCTTC. It specifies CSARDRRTDPGYGYTF.

This sequence joins TRBV12-3 or TRBV12-4 and TRBJ1-5; D ambiguous. The V end lost 5 bases, the J end lost 0 bases, and 8 bases lay between the germline ends. This CDR3 is 14 amino acids long. This CDR3 is CASSPKVSNQPQHF. The CDR3 region has the DNA TGTGCCAGCAGTCCAAAGGTTAGCAATCAGCCCCAGCATTTT.

V gene TRBV3-1 combines with J gene TRBJ1-2; no reliable D call. Trimming cost V 0 bases and J 5 bases, with 13 bases left between them. Germline-derived CDR1 and CDR2 are LGHDT and YNNKEL (reference sequence). The CDR3 contains 15 residues. CDR3 DNA sequence: TGTGCCAGCAGCCAAGAAAGGTTACGGGGATATGGCTACACCTTC. Protein sequence: CASSQERLRGYGYTF.

The chain uses TRBV28 and TRBJ2-7, with a weak D call TRBD2 (6 bases). V lost 5 bases to trimming and J lost 0 bases, with 14 bases between them. The CDR3 runs to 15 residues. From germline, CDR1 is MDHEN and CDR2 SYDVKM. The CDR3 loop reads CASSPGLRSSYEQYF. Here the CDR3 DNA reads TGTGCCAGCAGTCCGGGACTCAGGAGCTCCTACGAGCAGTACTTC.

This chain uses TRBV28 with TRBJ2-4; no definite D call. Germline loops: CDR1 MDHEN, CDR2 SYDVKM. Trimming took 5 bases from V and 2 from J, leaving 13 bases between them. The CDR3 has 15 residues. The chain's CDR3 is CASSPPGLSKNIQYF. CDR3 sequence (DNA): TGTGCCAGCAGTCCCCCAGGCCTTTCCAAAAACATTCAGTACTTC.

The chain is built from TRBV11-3 and TRBJ1-2; possibly TRBD1 for D (5 bases). In germline, CDR1 is SGHNT, CDR2 YENEEA. Between the trimmed V and J ends, which lost 3 bases and 4 bases, there was a span of 18 bases. CDR3 length equals 16 residues. In DNA form, the CDR3 reads TGTGCCAGCAGCTTTGATTCCGGGACGGCCTCCTATGGCTACACCTTC. Translation gives CASSFDSGTASYGYTF.

This clonotype was found a few times. The chain combines TRBV5-5 with TRBJ1-2; 9 positions agree with TRBD1. This CDR3 has 15 residues. The V and J ends lost 5 bases and 3 bases, in that order; junction bases with no gene match: 8. Germline V CDR1 and CDR2: SGHKS, YYEKEE (reference sequence). The chain's CDR3 is CASRPRDRVHYGYTF. The CDR3 nucleotides are TGTGCCAGCAGGCCCCGGGACAGGGTACACTATGGCTACACCTTC.

The chain links TRBV4-1 to TRBJ2-7, with D unclear. In germline, CDR1 is MGHRA, CDR2 YSYEKL. Trimming removed 6 bases from V and 0 bases from J, with 9 bases in between. The CDR3 runs to 13 residues. For the CDR3, the DNA is TGCGCCAGCAGGTCCGTGGCCTCCTACGAGCAGTACTTC. This translates into CASRSVASYEQYF.